Each of the 11 T cell receptor beta chains below was sequenced from the same sample in a study of blood T cell dynamics during melanoma immunotherapy. Measured with immunoSEQ multiplex PCR; TCRdb has only the in-frame clones, and not every one. The sample holds approximately 13,000 clones, over 85% seen once. Described time point: pre-treatment baseline. The sequencing used blood, collected from a patient treated with checkpoint blockade. The receptors stem from a human donor with melanoma.

This chain connects TRBV15 to TRBJ1-1; TRBD1 agrees at 8 bases. Trimming took 2 bases from V and 0 from J; bases not matched to a gene: 8. Germline V CDR1 and CDR2: LNHNV, YYDKDF (reference sequence). The CDR3 has 17 amino acids. CDR3 sequence (DNA): TGTGCCACCAGCAGACAAGGACAGGGTAGGATGAACACTGAAGCTTTCTTT. It is translated as CATSRQGQGRMNTEAFF.

This rearrangement joins TRBV5-1 to TRBJ1-1; no clear D. The germline gives CDR1 SGHRS, CDR2 YFSETQ. This CDR3 spans 12 amino acids. V lost 4 bases and J lost 1, with 5 bases in between. CDR3 coding DNA: TGCGCCAGCAGCCGACCGAACACTGAAGCTTTCTTT. This gives the protein CASSRPNTEAFF.

This rearrangement joins TRBV5-1 to TRBJ1-2, with a possible D match to TRBD1 (5 bases). V was pared by 3 bases and J by 1 base, with 10 bases between. CDR1 is SGHRS and CDR2 is YFSETQ in the germline V gene. The CDR3 is 14 residues long. For the CDR3, the DNA is TGCGCCAGCAGCTCCATGGGGGGTAACTATGGCTACACCTTC. Translation gives CASSSMGGNYGYTF.

This sequence joins TRBV27 and TRBJ1-5; TRBD1 matches at 8 bases. CDR1 is MNHEY, CDR2 SMNVEV, per germline (reference sequence). The CDR3 runs 15 residues. Unmatched junction bases numbered 8, after V lost 3 bases and J lost 7 bases. This chain's CDR3 is CASSFYGQGGQPQHF. For the CDR3, the DNA is TGTGCCAGCAGTTTCTACGGACAGGGCGGCCAGCCCCAGCATTTT.

V usage is TRBV18 and J usage is TRBJ1-2; a possible D gene is TRBD1 (5 bases). The germline CDR1 and CDR2 sequences are KGHSH and LQKENI. The CDR3 loop spans 15 amino acids. V dropped 1 base and J dropped 8 bases, with 17 bases sitting between them. Written as DNA, the CDR3 is TGTGCCAGCTCACCACGGCAGACACTGGAGGGGGGCTACACCTTC. Its translation: CASSPRQTLEGGYTF.

The chain uses TRBV7-9 and TRBJ2-7, with D possibly TRBD2 on 6 matching bases. In germline, CDR1 is SEHNR, CDR2 FQNEAQ (reference sequence). The CDR3 is 14 amino acids. Trimming took off 2 bases at V and 4 bases at J, with 12 bases between the two ends. Here the CDR3 reads CASSLRSGEYEQYF. The CDR3 DNA is TGTGCCAGCAGCTTACGGTCGGGAGAGTACGAGCAGTACTTC.

The chain's CDR3 is CASSLVAGSYEQYF. Written as DNA, the CDR3 is TGTGCCAGCAGCTTAGTCGCAGGGAGCTACGAGCAGTACTTC. This chain uses TRBV11-2 with TRBJ2-7; tentatively, D is TRBD1 or TRBD2 (5 bases each). Trimming took 1 base from V and 3 from J, leaving 10 bases between them. The CDR3 runs 14 residues. From germline, CDR1 is SGHAT and CDR2 FQNNGV.

The chain employs TRBV4-3 and TRBJ2-7; 10 nucleotides agree with TRBD2. The germline CDR1 and CDR2 sequences are LGHNA and YSLEER. Germline trimming cut 4 bases from V and 7 bases from J; bases unmatched to any gene: 13. The CDR3 consists of 16 residues. For the CDR3, the DNA is TGCGCCAGCAGCCCCCGAGGCGGGACTAGCGTAGATGAGCAGTACTTC. This translates into CASSPRGGTSVDEQYF.

The chain carries TRBV9 and TRBJ2-3; TRBD1 matches 12 bases. V was clipped by 6 bases and J by 4 bases; unmatched bases: 3. CDR3 length: 14 amino acids. Germline CDR1 SGDLS, CDR2 YYNGEE. The DNA of the CDR3 is TGTGCCAGCACCGGGACAGGGGGCTCAGATACGCAGTATTTT. Translated: CASTGTGGSDTQYF.

This clone was seen more than once but under ten times. V and J are TRBV2 and TRBJ1-1; D is undetermined. Germline CDR1 SNHLY, CDR2 FYNNEI. The CDR3 is 14 amino acids. V lost 0 bases, J lost 3 bases, and 8 bases lay in between. The CDR3 DNA is TGTGCCAGCAGTGAAGCCAAGGGTCACACTGAAGCTTTCTTT. This translates into CASSEAKGHTEAFF.

The chain uses TRBV7-2 and TRBJ2-3; D is uncertain. This CDR3 spans 14 amino acids. Germline V gives CDR1 SGHTA, CDR2 FQGNSA. V lost 3 bases and J 0 bases, leaving 7 bases between the germline ends. The CDR3 reads CASSFSTSTDTQYF. The DNA of the CDR3 is TGTGCCAGCAGCTTTTCGACTAGCACAGATACGCAGTATTTT.